The 27 T cell receptor beta chains given below trace back to one sample, sequenced in a study of T-cell reconstitution after alpha-beta-depleted transplantation in children. Unique molecular identifiers were incorporated during preparation of the TCRbeta library. TCRdb re-derived calls from the PCR reads in MiXCR, one entry per CDR3 protein. Seen here are 600,000 or so distinct CDR3 sequences, about 23% observed once, and the top ten hold around 14%. Material: PBMCs, mostly from graft donor cells, obtained 360 days after TCRalphabeta/CD19-depleted stem cell transplant. The receptor set was obtained from a boy in the first two years of life who had a stem cell transplant for acute myeloid leukemia, so the T cells may come from the graft donor.

The V gene is TRBV6-5, the J gene TRBJ1-6; TRBD1 is a possible D gene (6 bases). V lost 3 bases and J 12 bases, leaving 9 bases between the germline ends. There are 12 residues in the CDR3. Germline CDR1 reads MNHEY; CDR2 reads SVGAGI. As DNA, the CDR3 is TGTGCCAGCAGTTATGGGGGACAACCCCTCCACTTT. Amino acid sequence: CASSYGGQPLHF.

This clonotype was picked up many times. The rearrangement links TRBV29-1 to TRBJ1-1; TRBD1 might be the D (5 bases). CDR1 is SQVTM and CDR2 is ANQGSEA in the germline V gene. The CDR3 is 15 amino acids. V was shortened by 6 bases and J by 2 bases, with 19 bases between the two germline ends. The CDR3 here is CSVNLIQGPNTEAFF. The CDR3 DNA reads as TGCAGCGTCAATTTAATTCAGGGACCTAACACTGAAGCTTTCTTT.

This clonotype was seen only a few times. This chain joins TRBV20-1 and TRBJ1-2; a possible D gene is TRBD1 (6 bases). Germline CDR1 is DFQATT and CDR2 is SNEGSKA (reference sequence). The V gene lost 6 bases and the J gene lost 0 bases, with 14 bases spanning the gap. The length of the CDR3 is 14 residues. This CDR3 is CSANLQGTNYGYTF. CDR3 sequence (DNA): TGCAGTGCCAACTTACAGGGAACTAACTATGGCTACACCTTC.

This clonotype occurred many times. The V and J genes are TRBV6-5 and TRBJ2-7, with 9 nucleotides matching TRBD1. CDR1 is MNHEY and CDR2 is SVGAGI in the germline V gene. The V gene end was trimmed by 2 bases and the J gene end by 4 bases; junction bases not matched to a gene: 6. The CDR3 is 15 residues long. CDR3 sequence: CASSYGGTGKYEQYF. The CDR3 DNA is TGTGCCAGCAGTTACGGAGGGACAGGGAAGTACGAGCAGTACTTC.

The rearrangement uses TRBV7-2 and TRBJ2-3; 8 positions agree with TRBD2. Germline CDR1 SGHTA, CDR2 FQGNSA. The CDR3 contains 14 residues. Unmatched junction bases numbered 2, after V lost 5 bases and J lost 1 base. This CDR3 reads CASSHGRGTDTQYF. CDR3 nucleotide sequence: TGTGCCAGCAGCCACGGGAGGGGCACAGATACGCAGTATTTT.

This clonotype has at least ten counts. V and J are TRBV9 and TRBJ2-3; TRBD2 matches 7 bases. After removal of 3 bases from V and 2 bases from J, the junction contained 9 bases not matched to a gene. CDR1 SGDLS and CDR2 YYNGEE come from the germline V gene. The CDR3 consists of 16 residues. CDR3 region: CASSAPGGGTTDTQYF. CDR3 bases: TGTGCCAGCAGCGCCCCTGGCGGGGGTACCACAGATACGCAGTATTTT.

The chain couples TRBV28 to TRBJ2-3, with D perhaps TRBD1 or TRBD2 (5 bases each). Trimming pared 6 bases from V and 9 bases from J, leaving 16 bases between. CDR1 MDHEN and CDR2 SYDVKM come from the germline V gene. The CDR3 consists of 13 residues. CDR3 in DNA: TGTGCCAGCAGACTCAGGGTTGTAGCGACGCAGTATTTT. Its translation is CASRLRVVATQYF.

This clonotype was seen a few times. The gene calls are TRBV4-3 and TRBJ2-2; 10 nucleotides agree with TRBD2. This CDR3 is 16 amino acids long. Germline CDR1 is LGHNA and CDR2 is YSLEER. Trimming removed 1 base from V and 6 bases from J; junction bases left unmatched: 5. For the CDR3, the DNA is TGCGCCAGCAGCCAAGGGATAGCGGGGGGATCCGGGGAGCTGTTTTTT. Translation: CASSQGIAGGSGELFF.

This chain joins TRBV6-2 or TRBV6-3 and TRBJ2-7, with 12 nucleotides matching TRBD2. J lost 2 bases, V lost 5 bases, and 4 bases had no gene match. Germline CDR1 is MNHEY and CDR2 is SVGEGT. The CDR3 loop spans 15 amino acids. The CDR3 bases are TGTGCCAGCAGTCCGACTAGCGGGGGAACCTACGAGCAGTACTTC. Translation gives CASSPTSGGTYEQYF.

There are a few counts of this clonotype. J is TRBJ1-3 and V is TRBV6-5; D is unclear. The length of the CDR3 is 16 residues. Germline lookup yields CDR1 MNHEY and CDR2 SVGAGI. Trimming shortened V by 0 bases and J by 2 bases, and 11 bases separated the two germline ends. CDR3 DNA sequence: TGTGCCAGCAGTTACTCCCGTGGCCTCCCTGGAAACACCATATATTTT. It yields the protein CASSYSRGLPGNTIYF.

This clonotype has more than one count but fewer than ten. This chain connects TRBV20-1 to TRBJ1-2; 7 bases line up with TRBD1. The V gene end was trimmed by 3 bases and the J gene end by 7 bases; junction bases not matched to a gene: 8. Germline V lookup: CDR1 DFQATT, CDR2 SNEGSKA (reference sequence). The length of the CDR3 is 13 residues. The CDR3: CSARITGVGGYTF. CDR3 DNA sequence: TGCAGTGCTAGGATTACAGGGGTGGGTGGCTACACCTTC.

This clonotype was picked up a small number of times. The CDR3 protein is CASSSQGEWGYTF. CDR3 bases: TGTGCCAGCAGTTCTCAGGGGGAATGGGGCTACACCTTC. V gene TRBV6-5 combines with J gene TRBJ1-2, with TRBD1 matching over 7 bases. Germline V gene data show CDR1 as MNHEY and CDR2 as SVGAGI. The CDR3 has 13 amino acids. Trimming took 4 bases from V and 8 from J; bases not matched to a gene: 7.

The CDR3 spells CASSVGTGGQETQYF. The CDR3 nucleotides read TGTGCCAGCAGCGTAGGGACGGGAGGCCAAGAGACCCAGTACTTC. The gene calls are TRBV9 and TRBJ2-5, with 7 bases aligning to TRBD2. The germline gives CDR1 SGDLS, CDR2 YYNGEE. The length of the CDR3 is 15 residues. Losses at the gene ends were 0 bases for V and 1 base for J; bases not matched to a gene: 3.

This clonotype was found a few times. The V and J genes are TRBV12-3 or TRBV12-4 and TRBJ1-1, with D hard to call. The CDR3 runs 14 residues. Trimming left V 3 bases short and J 2 bases short, with 10 bases between. The CDR3 loop reads CASSLRFVNTEAFF. In DNA form, the CDR3 reads TGTGCCAGCAGTTTGCGCTTCGTAAACACTGAAGCTTTCTTT.

The chain uses TRBV6-1 and TRBJ2-5; TRBD1 matches at 8 bases. The trim removed 6 bases at V and 3 bases at J, leaving 6 bases unmatched. The CDR3 consists of 14 residues. Germline-derived CDR1 and CDR2 are MNHNS and SASEGT. In nucleotides, the CDR3 is TGTGCCAGCAGACTACAGGGGGATGAAGAGACCCAGTACTTC. This gives the protein CASRLQGDEETQYF.

This clonotype showed up just a few times. The V call is TRBV29-1, the J call TRBJ2-2; the D gene is possibly TRBD2 (6 bases). Germline V CDR1 and CDR2: SQVTM, ANQGSEA. The V and J ends lost 0 bases and 7 bases respectively, with 15 bases between them. The CDR3 contains 15 residues. The DNA of the CDR3 is TGCAGCGTTGAAGAAGAGACTAGATCAGGCGGGGAGCTGTTTTTT. It specifies CSVEEETRSGGELFF.

The rearrangement joins TRBV7-2 to TRBJ2-5; D might be TRBD1 or TRBD2, each matching 5 bases. Trimming left V 5 bases short and J 5 bases short, with 18 bases between. The length of the CDR3 is 15 residues. Germline assignment: CDR1 SGHTA and CDR2 FQGNSA. Here the CDR3 reads CASSDTGPRRETQYF. The CDR3 nucleotides are TGTGCCAGCAGCGATACGGGGCCCAGGAGGGAGACCCAGTACTTC. Based on the CDR3 plus reference TRBV7-2 and TRBJ2-5, the full variable domain is GAGVSQSPSNKVTEKGKDVELRCDPISGHTALYWYRQSLGQGLEFLIYFQGNSAPDKSGLPSDRFSAERTGGSVSTLTIQRTQQEDSAVYLCASSDTGPRRETQYFGPGTRLLVL.

This clonotype was recorded once. The rearrangement uses TRBV4-2 and TRBJ2-1, with D tentatively TRBD1 or TRBD2 (6 bases each). The germline CDR1 and CDR2 sequences are LGHNA and YNFKEQ. This CDR3 is built from 14 residues. Deletions cut 0 bases from V and 9 bases from J, with 12 bases between. In nucleotides, the CDR3 is TGTGCCAGCAGCCAAGATGGGGGGCAACTTGAGCAGTTCTTC. Its translation: CASSQDGGQLEQFF.

The CDR3 DNA sequence: TGTGCCAGTGCCACCCTCGGGACAGGGGGCCGTCATGGCTACACCTTC. Amino acid sequence: CASATLGTGGRHGYTF. The chain recombines TRBV27 with TRBJ1-2; 12 bases match TRBD1. The V segment lost 9 bases and the J segment 6 bases; nucleotides outside the gene matches: 14. Per the germline V gene, CDR1 is MNHEY and CDR2 is SMNVEV (reference sequence). The CDR3 runs 16 residues.

V usage is TRBV7-2 and J usage is TRBJ1-1, with TRBD1 as a possible D gene (6 bases). The CDR3 totals 14 residues. V lost 4 bases and J lost 1, with 10 bases in between. Germline V gives CDR1 SGHTA, CDR2 FQGNSA. CDR3 DNA sequence: TGTGCCAGCAGCTGGACCAGGGGGAACACTGAAGCTTTCTTT. This sequence encodes CASSWTRGNTEAFF.

CDR3 sequence (DNA): TGCAGTGCAAGACGGGACAGGGGGCCGGATACGCAGTATTTT. Its translation is CSARRDRGPDTQYF. This chain joins TRBV20-1 and TRBJ2-3, with 12 bases that match TRBD1. CDR3 length: 14 amino acids. Germline V CDR1 and CDR2: DFQATT, SNEGSKA (reference sequence). Losses at the gene ends were 6 bases for V and 6 bases for J; bases not matched to a gene: 7.

This clonotype was seen at least ten times. This chain joins TRBV7-2 and TRBJ2-5; 7 bases fit TRBD2. The germline CDR1 and CDR2 sequences are SGHTA and FQGNSA. The CDR3 extends over 16 amino acids. V was pared by 5 bases and J by 3 bases, with 12 bases of the junction left unmatched. In DNA, the CDR3 is TGTGCCAGCAGCGCCTCCTCGGCTAGCGGCGAAGAGACCCAGTACTTC. Its translation is CASSASSASGEETQYF.

J is TRBJ2-1 and V is TRBV6-2 or TRBV6-3, with a possible D match to TRBD2 (6 bases). Germline lookup yields CDR1 MNHEY and CDR2 SVGEGT. CDR3 length: 16 residues. The V and J ends lost 2 bases and 2 bases respectively, with 13 bases between them. CDR3 sequence: CASSYPGLAAYNEQFF. CDR3 DNA: TGTGCCAGCAGTTACCCGGGGTTAGCGGCCTACAATGAGCAGTTCTTC.

This clonotype has ten or more counts. This chain links TRBV12-3 or TRBV12-4 with TRBJ2-3, with TRBD1 matching over 7 bases. CDR3 length: 16 amino acids. The V segment lost 3 bases and the J segment 4 bases; nucleotides outside the gene matches: 10. The CDR3 coding sequence is TGTGCCAGCAGTTTTCAGGCGACAGGGACGGCAGATACGCAGTATTTT. It encodes CASSFQATGTADTQYF.

The V call is TRBV13, the J call TRBJ2-7; possibly TRBD1 or TRBD2 for D (6 bases each). V was shortened by 3 bases and J by 6 bases, with 9 bases between the two germline ends. The CDR3 is made up of 12 amino acids. Germline CDR1 reads PRHDT; CDR2 reads FYEKMQ (reference sequence). CDR3 protein: CASSLGGAEQYF. CDR3 in DNA: TGTGCCAGCAGCTTGGGGGGCGCCGAGCAGTACTTC. Using reference TRBV13 and TRBJ2-7 for the parts outside the CDR3, the full variable domain is AAGVIQSPRHLIKEKRETATLKCYPIPRHDTVYWYQQGPGQDPQFLISFYEKMQSDKGSIPDRFSAQQFSDYHSELNMSSLELGDSALYFCASSLGGAEQYFGPGTRLTVT.

This clonotype was observed a handful of times. CDR3 in amino acids: CSARDHQGARYEQYF. DNA of the CDR3: TGCAGTGCTAGAGACCACCAGGGGGCAAGGTACGAGCAGTACTTC. This chain connects TRBV20-1 to TRBJ2-7; 8 bases are shared with TRBD1. The trim removed 0 bases at V and 4 bases at J, leaving 8 bases unmatched. This CDR3 is 15 amino acids long. CDR1 and CDR2 (germline): DFQATT, SNEGSKA (reference sequence).

In this sample, this clonotype turned up many times. The chain uses TRBV5-1 and TRBJ1-6; 8 nucleotides align to TRBD1. The CDR3 contains 16 residues. Germline values: CDR1 SGHRS, CDR2 YFSETQ. V gave up 3 bases and J gave up 7 bases; unmatched junction bases: 9. The CDR3 region is CASSSSDRGRNSPLHF. The DNA of the CDR3 is TGCGCCAGCAGCTCCTCTGACAGGGGCCGGAATTCACCCCTCCACTTT.